This T cell receptor beta chain is drawn from a study of regulatory T cells in long-lasting Graves disease. This clonotype was recorded only once. The length of the CDR3 is 18 residues. Germline V gives CDR1 MDHEN, CDR2 SYDVKM. J was trimmed by 0 bases and V by 8 bases; bases with no gene match: 13. Through Arm-PCR of CDR3 regions and iRepertoire HTBI primers, TCR beta libraries were built. TCRdb re-called the multiplex PCR reads with MiXCR, one entry per CDR3 protein. The data show about 460,000 distinct CDR3 sequences, approximately 15% seen once. Time point specified: newly diagnosed GD, antithyroid drugs for less than 3 months. PBMC RNA was the source of the TCR library. The same data also contributed to another study, on T cells in Graves' hyperthyroidism and ophthalmopathy.

The chain joins TRBV28 to TRBJ1-1; 12 bases are a match to TRBD1. The clonotype comes from a woman aged 50 to 60 with Graves disease. The sample in question was peripheral blood mononuclear cells (PBMCs), obtained at new diagnosis, from a patient treated with antithyroid drugs. The CDR3 spells CASGLPGQGARMNTEAFF. The DNA of the CDR3 is TGTGCCAGCGGATTACCGGGACAGGGGGCGCGGATGAACACTGAAGCTTTCTTT.